The 20 T cell receptor beta chains below were found in one sample sequenced in a study of siplizumab effects on memory and regulatory T cells. Produced via immunoSEQ multiplex PCR; TCRdb's table is partial and in-frame only. The sample shows about 120,000 clones, about 94% of them seen only once. The sequencing sample was made of non-Treg CD4+ T cells sorted from blood. These receptors originate from a human donor in good health.

The genes are TRBV5-6 and TRBJ1-5; D not resolved. The germline V and J ends were trimmed by 3 bases and 3 bases, with 13 bases remaining between them. Germline V gene lookup returns CDR1 SGHDT and CDR2 YYEEEE. The CDR3 consists of 15 residues. The CDR3: CASSSWARFNQPQHF. CDR3 in DNA: TGTGCCAGCAGCTCGTGGGCCCGGTTCAATCAGCCCCAGCATTTT.

The chain recombines TRBV6-6 with TRBJ1-2; a possible D gene is TRBD1 (6 bases). The CDR3 runs 12 residues. Germline loops: CDR1 MNHNY, CDR2 SVGAGI (reference sequence). Trimming left V 7 bases short and J 8 bases short, with 14 bases between. The CDR3 spells CASNGGAQGYTF. CDR3 coding DNA: TGTGCCAGCAACGGGGGGGCGCAGGGCTACACCTTC.

The CDR3 bases are TGTGCCAGCAGTCCCAGGGGTCCAGATACGCAGTATTTT. It encodes CASSPRGPDTQYF. The chain is built from TRBV6-1 and TRBJ2-3; D might be TRBD1 (6 bases). The V end lost 5 bases, the J end lost 4 bases, and 10 bases lay between the germline ends. The CDR3 length is 13 residues. Germline CDR1 and CDR2: MNHNS and SASEGT.

This sequence joins TRBV7-8 and TRBJ1-2; tentatively, D is TRBD1 (5 bases). From germline, CDR1 is SGHVS and CDR2 FQNEAQ. The CDR3 loop spans 14 amino acids. V gave up 4 bases and J gave up 8 bases, with 17 bases separating them. CDR3 coding DNA: TGTGCCAGCAGCTCGGGGACTCCGGGAGAGGGCTACACCTTC. This sequence encodes CASSSGTPGEGYTF.

This chain joins TRBV7-9 and TRBJ2-6; a weak D match, TRBD2 (6 bases). Trimming left V 5 bases short and J 1 base short, with 9 bases between. This CDR3 is 15 amino acids long. Germline-derived CDR1 and CDR2 are SEHNR and FQNEAQ (reference sequence). This chain's CDR3 is CASSVAGSGANVLTF. The CDR3 nucleotides read TGTGCCAGCAGCGTTGCGGGGTCTGGGGCCAACGTCCTGACTTTC.

This chain joins TRBV27 and TRBJ1-1, with TRBD1 as a possible D gene (5 bases). The CDR3 has 14 residues. Germline V gene data show CDR1 as MNHEY and CDR2 as SMNVEV (reference sequence). Trimming removed 3 bases from V and 1 base from J, with 9 bases in between. CDR3 nucleotides: TGTGCCAGCAGTTTGCCCGGACAGAACACTGAAGCTTTCTTT. Translation gives CASSLPGQNTEAFF.

The rearrangement joins TRBV5-1 to TRBJ1-4; no clear D gene. Germline CDR1 SGHRS, CDR2 YFSETQ. The V end lost 0 bases, the J end lost 4 bases, and 7 bases lay between the germline ends. The CDR3 sequence is 14 residues long. This CDR3 reads CASSLGPVNEKLFF. The CDR3 DNA follows: TGCGCCAGCAGCTTGGGACCCGTTAATGAAAAACTGTTTTTT.

V usage is TRBV11-3 and J usage is TRBJ2-2; D remains unclear. V lost 5 bases, J lost 7 bases, and 14 bases lay in between. The CDR3 is 14 amino acids. Germline CDR1 is SGHNT and CDR2 is YENEEA. The CDR3 DNA is TGTGCCAGCAGCACCCACGGCGGTGGCGGGGAGCTGTTTTTT. Translated, it gives CASSTHGGGGELFF.

This chain joins TRBV7-3 and TRBJ2-2, with no clear D. Germline lookup yields CDR1 SGHTA and CDR2 FQGTGA. Trimming removed 5 bases from V and 2 bases from J, with 9 bases in between. This CDR3 is 14 amino acids long. The DNA of the CDR3 is TGTGCCAGCAGCCCGTCGACCAACACCGGGGAGCTGTTTTTT. This translates into CASSPSTNTGELFF.

V gene TRBV7-2 combines with J gene TRBJ2-7; D possibly corresponds to TRBD2 (6 bases). CDR1 is SGHTA, CDR2 FQGNSA, per germline. The CDR3 extends over 14 amino acids. With 5 bases removed from V and 0 bases from J, the gap between germline ends came to 11 bases. CDR3 protein: CASSLGGVSYEQYF. Here the CDR3 DNA reads TGTGCCAGCAGCCTAGGCGGGGTCTCCTACGAGCAGTACTTC.

V and J are TRBV25-1 and TRBJ1-2; D remains ambiguous. The CDR3 length is 11 residues. The germline V gene has CDR1 MGHDK and CDR2 SYGVNS. Trimming took off 4 bases at V and 4 bases at J, with 4 bases between the two ends. The CDR3 nucleotides read TGTGCCAGCAGTGCAAGCTATGGCTACACCTTC. This sequence encodes CASSASYGYTF.

The V gene is TRBV29-1, the J gene TRBJ2-3, with unresolved D. This CDR3 spans 14 amino acids. Per the germline V gene, CDR1 is SQVTM and CDR2 is ANQGSEA. For the CDR3, the DNA is TGCACCATAGGCGGTTGGTCTAGCACAGATACGCAGTATTTT. It yields the protein CTIGGWSSTDTQYF.

The chain uses TRBV25-1 and TRBJ2-3, with a possible D match to TRBD2 (7 bases). The CDR3 has 16 residues. The germline V and J ends were trimmed by 1 base and 2 bases, with 13 bases remaining between them. Per the germline V gene, CDR1 is MGHDK and CDR2 is SYGVNS. The CDR3 DNA is TGTGCCAGCAGTGAATGGGGGCGGGGGCACACAGATACGCAGTATTTT. Translated: CASSEWGRGHTDTQYF.

The chain is built from TRBV7-3 and TRBJ1-2; D is perhaps TRBD1 (5 bases). This CDR3 is built from 15 residues. Trimming removed 2 bases from V and 0 bases from J, with 10 bases in between. Germline V gene lookup returns CDR1 SGHTA and CDR2 FQGTGA. The CDR3 DNA sequence: TGTGCCAGCAGCTTACTTAGGACAACTAACTATGGCTACACCTTC. This encodes CASSLLRTTNYGYTF.

J is TRBJ2-7 and V is TRBV29-1, with TRBD1 matching 7 bases. The CDR3 length is 11 residues. CDR1 and CDR2 (germline): SQVTM, ANQGSEA. V was clipped by 6 bases and J by 6 bases; unmatched bases: 5. The CDR3 DNA sequence: TGCAGCGTCCCGACAGGGCCCGAGCAGTACTTC. It yields the protein CSVPTGPEQYF.

The chain recombines TRBV4-1 with TRBJ1-2, with 7 bases lining up with TRBD1. V shed 2 bases and J 8 bases; nucleotides not matched to a gene: 11. In germline, CDR1 is MGHRA, CDR2 YSYEKL. This CDR3 comprises 15 residues. CDR3 loop: CASSQLFVRGRGYTF. The CDR3 DNA sequence: TGCGCCAGCAGCCAACTCTTTGTGAGGGGGCGCGGCTACACCTTC.

The chain is built from TRBV15 and TRBJ2-3; tentative D call: TRBD1 (6 bases). The length of the CDR3 is 12 residues. Germline CDR1 LNHNV, CDR2 YYDKDF (reference sequence). Deletions cut 5 bases from V and 6 bases from J, with 9 bases between. The CDR3 DNA follows: TGTGCCACCAGCTTTGACAGGGATACGCAGTATTTT. Translation gives CATSFDRDTQYF.

This clone was detected once. J is TRBJ2-7 and V is TRBV27; TRBD1 matches 9 bases. Germline V gene lookup returns CDR1 MNHEY and CDR2 SMNVEV (reference sequence). This CDR3 has 14 residues. V was pared by 5 bases and J by 6 bases, with 8 bases of the junction left unmatched. The CDR3 sequence: CASSTDRGLSEQYF. The CDR3, as DNA: TGTGCCAGCAGTACGGACAGGGGACTGAGCGAGCAGTACTTC.

The chain couples TRBV7-6 to TRBJ1-3, with D possibly matching TRBD1 (6 bases). Trimming took 2 bases from V and 0 from J, leaving 11 bases between them. This CDR3 comprises 16 residues. Germline V gene data show CDR1 as SGHVS and CDR2 as FNYEAQ. The CDR3 sequence is CASSLQGRGSGNTIYF. The CDR3, as DNA: TGTGCCAGCAGCTTACAAGGCAGGGGCTCTGGAAACACCATATATTTT. The full variable domain, completed using reference TRBV7-6 and TRBJ1-3, is GAGVSQSPRYKVTKRGQDVALRCDPISGHVSLYWYRQALGQGPEFLTYFNYEAQQDKSGLPNDRFSAERPEGSISTLTIQRTEQRDSAMYRCASSLQGRGSGNTIYFGEGSWLTVV.

This chain's CDR3 is CATGAGLTYGYTF. The DNA of the CDR3 is TGTGCCACCGGGGCAGGTCTTACCTATGGCTACACCTTC. V and J are TRBV27 and TRBJ1-2; D possibly corresponds to TRBD1 (5 bases). Germline V lookup: CDR1 MNHEY, CDR2 SMNVEV (reference sequence). This CDR3 has 13 amino acids. V lost 10 bases and J lost 4, with 16 bases in between.